Listed below are T cell receptor beta chains from one sample, sequenced in a study of early T cells in non-severe SARS-CoV-2 infection. In TCRdb, the 5' RACE reads were re-called with MiXCR into one record per CDR3 protein. The sample contains approximately 120,000 distinct CDR3 sequences, more than 12% of which appear only once. Sequencing was performed on whole blood. The source of these receptors is an adult who was a healthcare worker with PCR-confirmed SARS-CoV-2 infection or an uninfected control (not recorded which). The CDR3 runs from the conserved cysteine through the conserved F or W. The D gene is left open where the match is weak. Clone sizes are given selectively: once, few, many, or a class where the clone is expanded.

clone_size,d_call,v_call,j_call,cdr3_nt,cdr3_aa
few,NA,TRBV6-5,TRBJ1-3,TGTGCCAGCCACCGAGGAAACACCATATATTTT,CASHRGNTIYF
few,TRBD1,TRBV29-1,TRBJ1-1,TGCAGCGTCTTACAGGGGACTGGTGGCGCTGAAGCTTTCTTT,CSVLQGTGGAEAFF
NA,NA,TRBV29-1,TRBJ1-1,TGCAGCGTTGCACAGAACACTGAAGCTTTCTTT,CSVAQNTEAFF
few,NA,TRBV30,TRBJ2-1,TGTGCCCGGAGTCTTGCTCTCAATGAGCAGTTCTTC,CARSLALNEQFF
few,TRBD1,TRBV7-9,TRBJ2-1,TGTGCCAGCACCGGTGGGACAGGGAAGGTGAATGAGCAGTTCTTC,CASTGGTGKVNEQFF
NA,TRBD2,TRBV5-1,TRBJ2-7,TGCGCCAGTAGAACTAGCGGGGGGAGCTCCTACGAGCAGTACTTC,CASRTSGGSSYEQYF
few,NA,TRBV30,TRBJ1-1,TGTGCCTGGAGGGTGGAGGACACTGAAGCTTTCTTT,CAWRVEDTEAFF
NA,NA,TRBV29-1,TRBJ1-3,TGCAGCGTTGACCCTGGAGCATCTGGAAACACCATATATTTT,CSVDPGASGNTIYF
NA,NA,TRBV15,TRBJ2-7,TGTGCCACCAGCAGAGATTACACCCTGTCAGCCCTTGACGAGCAGTACTTC,CATSRDYTLSALDEQYF
NA,NA,TRBV7-9,TRBJ2-3,TGTGCCAGCAGCTTGGCGGGGGCCTCAGATACGCAGTATTTT,CASSLAGASDTQYF
few,TRBD1,TRBV30,TRBJ1-2,TGTGCCTGGTCTCTCGGGACAGGCAATTATGGCTACACCTTC,CAWSLGTGNYGYTF
few,TRBD1,TRBV12-3/TRBV12-4,TRBJ2-7,TGTGCCAGCAGCCCAAACCTAGGGACAGGGGCCTACGAGCAGTACTTC,CASSPNLGTGAYEQYF
few,NA,TRBV27,TRBJ2-4,TGTGCCAGCAGTTATGCCGACATTCAGTACTTC,CASSYADIQYF
NA,NA,TRBV25-1,TRBJ2-7,TGTGCCAGCAGCCCCAGGGGTCCCGAGCAGTACTTC,CASSPRGPEQYF
many,NA,TRBV3-1,TRBJ1-2,TGTGCCAGCAGCCAAGGTTTATATGGCTACACCTTC,CASSQGLYGYTF
NA,NA,TRBV2,TRBJ2-1,TGTGCCAGCAGTCCAACGATACCGACCGGTAATGAGCAGTTCTTC,CASSPTIPTGNEQFF
many,NA,TRBV10-3,TRBJ1-6,TGTGCCATCACCAATGATGCTTCCCAGGGGACCACGGCCCTCCACTTT,CAITNDASQGTTALHF
NA,TRBD2,TRBV4-2,TRBJ2-1,TGTGCCAGCAGCCTCAGAAAGACTAGCGGTTACAATGAGCAGTTCTTC,CASSLRKTSGYNEQFF
many,TRBD2,TRBV29-1,TRBJ2-1,TGCAGCGGAAAGACTAGCGGGGGGGTATTGCAGTTCTTC,CSGKTSGGVLQFF
NA,NA,TRBV11-2,TRBJ2-3,TGTGCCAGCAGCTTGCGTGCTAGCATGGATACGCAGTATTTT,CASSLRASMDTQYF
few,TRBD1,TRBV29-1,TRBJ1-1,TGCAGCGCCCAGACAGGGGACACTGAAGCTTTCTTT,CSAQTGDTEAFF
many,TRBD1,TRBV19,TRBJ2-7,TGTGCCAGTCTCCTTTCCCGGGACAGGGGGAAACACGAGCAGTACTTC,CASLLSRDRGKHEQYF
NA,NA,TRBV7-7,TRBJ1-6,TGTGCCAGCAGCCGAAAGCCGCCAAGAACTCAATCTTCACCCCTCCACTTT,CASSRKPPRTQSSPLHF
many,TRBD1,TRBV19,TRBJ1-1,TGTGCCAGCTCTGAGGACAGGGGCCTTCTCTCGAACACTGAAGCTTTCTTT,CASSEDRGLLSNTEAFF
many,NA,TRBV10-3,TRBJ1-5,TGTGCCATCAGTGAGTCGGGGAATCAGCCCCAGCATTTT,CAISESGNQPQHF
few,NA,TRBV5-6,TRBJ1-1,TGTGCCAGCAGTTCCCACATGGACCGGAACACTGAAGCTTTCTTT,CASSSHMDRNTEAFF
NA,NA,TRBV3-1,TRBJ1-2,TGTGCCAGCAGCCAAGATCTTCTCAAACCTCCTGGCTACACCTTC,CASSQDLLKPPGYTF
NA,TRBD1,TRBV19,TRBJ1-2,TGTGCCAGTAGTTACTCATCCGGGACAGGCTATGGCTACACCTTC,CASSYSSGTGYGYTF
few,NA,TRBV25-1,TRBJ2-1,TGTGCCAGCAGTGGAAATGAGCCCGGGCAGTTCTTC,CASSGNEPGQFF
few,NA,TRBV2,TRBJ1-5,TGTGCCAGCAGTGAAATTGGCAATCAGCCCCAGCATTTT,CASSEIGNQPQHF
NA,NA,TRBV30,TRBJ2-2,TGTGCCTGGAGTGTGGGTTTCGGGGAGCTGTTTTTT,CAWSVGFGELFF
NA,NA,TRBV2,TRBJ1-4,TGTGCCAGCAGCGGGCGTGAAAAACTGTTTTTT,CASSGREKLFF
NA,NA,TRBV4-1,TRBJ1-2,TGCGCCAGCAGCCAAGGAGGAAACACTAACTATGGCTACACCTTC,CASSQGGNTNYGYTF
few,NA,TRBV9,TRBJ2-5,TGTGCCAGCAGCGTAGGGGGCTCAGGGACCCAGTACTTC,CASSVGGSGTQYF
NA,NA,TRBV12-3/TRBV12-4,TRBJ1-1,TGTGCCAGCGGACAAAACCGGAACACTGAAGCTTTCTTT,CASGQNRNTEAFF
few,NA,TRBV20-1,TRBJ2-5,TGCAGTGCTAGCAGCCAGTACCAAGAGACCCAGTACTTC,CSASSQYQETQYF
few,TRBD1,TRBV5-1,TRBJ2-5,TGCGCCAGCAGCCTGACAGGGGACCAAGAGACCCAGTACTTC,CASSLTGDQETQYF
NA,NA,TRBV7-9,TRBJ2-2,TGTGCCAGCAGCTTAGTATCGGCCGGGGAGCTGTTTTTT,CASSLVSAGELFF
few,TRBD1,TRBV11-2,TRBJ2-2,TGTGCCAGCAGCTCGCTCCGGGACAGGGGGCGGACCGGGGAGCTGTTTTTT,CASSSLRDRGRTGELFF
few,TRBD2,TRBV6-1,TRBJ2-1,TGTGCCAGCAGGGTTGGGGGGGCCTACAATGAGCAGTTCTTC,CASRVGGAYNEQFF
many,NA,TRBV5-1,TRBJ2-1,TGCGCCAGCAGCTCGGCACTGGGGGGCGGCTACAATGAGCAGTTCTTC,CASSSALGGGYNEQFF
many,NA,TRBV7-2,TRBJ2-1,TGTGCCAGCAGCCTCCTCTTTTCTAATGAGCAGTTCTTC,CASSLLFSNEQFF
few,TRBD1,TRBV10-2,TRBJ2-5,TGCGCCAGCACCCCTAAGGGACAGTACCAAGAGACCCAGTACTTC,CASTPKGQYQETQYF
NA,NA,TRBV20-1,TRBJ2-7,TGCAGTGCGACCAGAGGGGCCTACGAGCAGTACTTC,CSATRGAYEQYF